The entry below gives a single T cell receptor (beta chain) sequence along with its context. At one boundary the junction diverges from the germline segment, which might be a read error. These data originate in a study of blood T cell repertoires in COVID-19. Study background: Some COVID-19 samples were acute and others convalescent; all came from the United States, Italy and Spain. The analysed material was cDNA or gDNA that came from T cells, B-cell-depleted T cells, or PBMCs.

The CDR3 loop spans 12 amino acids. The V gene's germline CDR1 is GTSNPN and CDR2 SVGIG (reference sequence). In the authors' methods: For nucleated cells, counts were estimated from reference gene primer amplification. Here immunoSEQ multiplex PCR was the method, and the copy in TCRdb shows in-frame clones only, minus some. V, J and clone size derive from that table, while D and trimming were established from the DNA sequence. This table holds around 40,000 clones, about nine tenths found once. The sequence derives from a man between 60 and 75 years old with active COVID-19. Source material: peripheral blood. J is TRBJ1-2 and V is TRBV30, with TRBD1 as a possible D gene (5 bases). The CDR3, as DNA: TGTGCCTGGAGTCTTACAGAGGAGACAGCTTTCTTC. Protein sequence: CAWSLTEETAFF. Full variable domain (outside the CDR3, taken from reference TRBV30 and TRBJ1-2): SQTIHQWPATLVQPVGSPLSLECTVEGTSNPNLYWYRQAAGRGLQLLFYSVGIGQISSEVPQNLSASRPQDRQFILSSKKLLLSDSGFYLCAWSLTEETAFFGSGTRLTVV.